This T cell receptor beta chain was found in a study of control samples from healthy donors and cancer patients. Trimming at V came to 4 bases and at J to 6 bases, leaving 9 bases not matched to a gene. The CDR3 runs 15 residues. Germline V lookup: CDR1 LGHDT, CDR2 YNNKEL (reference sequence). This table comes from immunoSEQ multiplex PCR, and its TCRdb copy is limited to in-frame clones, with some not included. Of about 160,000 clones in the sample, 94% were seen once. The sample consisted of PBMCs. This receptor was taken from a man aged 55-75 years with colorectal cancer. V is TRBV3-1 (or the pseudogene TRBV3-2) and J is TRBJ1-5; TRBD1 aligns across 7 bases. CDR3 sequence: CASSPQAGGSQPQHF. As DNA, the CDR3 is TGTGCCAGCAGCCCCCAGGCAGGGGGAAGTCAGCCCCAGCATTTT.